This TCR beta chain was found in a study of T-cell reconstitution after alpha-beta-depleted transplantation in children. Study-level results: One year after transplant, T-cell counts and diversity came mostly from newly produced T cells. Surviving thymic progenitors and recipient T cells were the source of high TCRbeta diversity at day 60 in some patients. About two months after transplant, alpha-beta T cells reportedly came from several hundred expanded graft clones.

The TCRbeta library incorporated unique molecular identifiers. TCRdb called the PCR reads again in MiXCR, with one record for every CDR3 protein. The table has about 980,000 distinct CDR3 sequences, 25% to 35% seen once. Germline lookup yields CDR1 MDHEN and CDR2 SYDVKM. CDR3 length equals 13 residues. V gave up 8 bases and J gave up 7 bases, with 15 bases separating them. This clonotype has just a few counts. The antigen remains undetermined. The sample in question was PBMCs, mostly from graft donor cells, obtained 360 days after TCRalphabeta/CD19-depleted stem cell transplant. V and J are TRBV28 and TRBJ1-5; D is unclear. This TCR derives from a boy younger than two who had a stem cell transplant for SCID, so the T cells may come from the graft donor. The CDR3 DNA is TGTGCCAGCCAGGAGCTGATTTTACAGCCCCAGCATTTT. Its translation is CASQELILQPQHF.